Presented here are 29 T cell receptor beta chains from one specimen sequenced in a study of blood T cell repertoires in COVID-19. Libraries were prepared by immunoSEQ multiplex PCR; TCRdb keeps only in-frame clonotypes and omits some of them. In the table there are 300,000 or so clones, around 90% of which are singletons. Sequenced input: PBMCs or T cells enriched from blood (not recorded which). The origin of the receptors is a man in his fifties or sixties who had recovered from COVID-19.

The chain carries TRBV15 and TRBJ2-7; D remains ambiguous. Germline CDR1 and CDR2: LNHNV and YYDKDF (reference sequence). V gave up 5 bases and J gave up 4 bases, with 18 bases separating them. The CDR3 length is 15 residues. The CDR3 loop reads CATSGMTVKTYEQYF. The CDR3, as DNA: TGTGCCACCAGCGGAATGACGGTGAAGACATACGAGCAGTACTTC. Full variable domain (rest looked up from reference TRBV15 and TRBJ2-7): DAMVIQNPRYQVTQFGKPVTLSCSQTLNHNVMYWYQQKSSQAPKLLFHYYDKDFNNEADTPDNFQSRRPNTSFCFLDIRSPGLGDTAMYLCATSGMTVKTYEQYFGPGTRLTVT.

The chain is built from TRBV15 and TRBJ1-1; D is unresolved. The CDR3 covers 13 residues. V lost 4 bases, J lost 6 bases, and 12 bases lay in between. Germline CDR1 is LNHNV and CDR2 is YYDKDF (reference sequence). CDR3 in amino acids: CATSNHKISEAFF. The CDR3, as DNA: TGTGCCACCAGCAACCACAAGATCTCTGAAGCTTTCTTT.

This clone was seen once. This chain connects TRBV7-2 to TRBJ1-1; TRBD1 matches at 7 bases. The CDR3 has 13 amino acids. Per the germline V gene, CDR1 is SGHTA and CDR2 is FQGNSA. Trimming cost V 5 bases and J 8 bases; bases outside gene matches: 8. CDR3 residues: CASSRQGGAEAFF. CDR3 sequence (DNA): TGTGCCAGCAGCCGCCAAGGGGGCGCAGAAGCTTTCTTT.

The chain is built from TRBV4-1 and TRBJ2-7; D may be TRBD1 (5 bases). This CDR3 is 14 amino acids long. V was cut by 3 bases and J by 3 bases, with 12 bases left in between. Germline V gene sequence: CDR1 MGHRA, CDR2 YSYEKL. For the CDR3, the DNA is TGCGCCAGCAGCCAGTATCAAGGGGACTACGAGCAGTACTTC. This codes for CASSQYQGDYEQYF.

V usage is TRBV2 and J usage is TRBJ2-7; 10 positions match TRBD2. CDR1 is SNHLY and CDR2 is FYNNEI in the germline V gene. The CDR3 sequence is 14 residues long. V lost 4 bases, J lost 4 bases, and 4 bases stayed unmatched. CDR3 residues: CASSVASGGYEQYF. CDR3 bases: TGTGCCAGCAGTGTGGCTAGCGGGGGTTACGAGCAGTACTTC.

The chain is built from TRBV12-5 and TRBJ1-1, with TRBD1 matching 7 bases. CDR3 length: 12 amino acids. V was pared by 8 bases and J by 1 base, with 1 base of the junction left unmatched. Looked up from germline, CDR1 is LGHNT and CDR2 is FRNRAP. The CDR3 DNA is TGTGCTAGTAGGACAGGGAACACTGAAGCTTTCTTT. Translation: CASRTGNTEAFF.

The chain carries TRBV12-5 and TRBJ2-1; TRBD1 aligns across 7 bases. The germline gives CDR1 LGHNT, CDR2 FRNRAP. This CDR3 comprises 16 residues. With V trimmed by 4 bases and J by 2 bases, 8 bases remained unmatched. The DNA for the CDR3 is TGTGCTAGTGGTTCCCGCGGACAGGTGACCTACAATGAGCAGTTCTTC. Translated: CASGSRGQVTYNEQFF.

CDR3 sequence (DNA): TGTGCCAGCAGTTTAATGTATATTACAGGGAGAGGGGTTAATCAGCCCCAGCATTTT. Protein: CASSLMYITGRGVNQPQHF. This sequence joins TRBV27 and TRBJ1-5; D possibly corresponds to TRBD1 (6 bases). Germline-derived CDR1 and CDR2 are MNHEY and SMNVEV (reference sequence). The CDR3 is 19 residues long. Trimming left V 2 bases short and J 4 bases short, with 24 bases between.

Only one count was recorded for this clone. The CDR3 here is CATSTFDGSPSRSYNEQFF. CDR3 DNA sequence: TGTGCCACCAGCACTTTCGATGGGAGCCCGAGCCGCTCCTACAATGAGCAGTTCTTC. This chain joins TRBV15 and TRBJ2-1; maybe TRBD2 (5 bases). Per the germline V gene, CDR1 is LNHNV and CDR2 is YYDKDF (reference sequence). The CDR3 runs 19 residues. V was pared by 4 bases and J by 0 bases, with 22 bases between.

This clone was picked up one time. The CDR3 DNA follows: TGTGCCAGCAATGGAGGGGGCTTCACTGAAGCTTTCTTT. Its protein product is CASNGGGFTEAFF. This chain links TRBV2 with TRBJ1-1; 7 bases align to TRBD1. V lost 7 bases, J lost 4 bases, and 6 bases stayed unmatched. Germline lookup yields CDR1 SNHLY and CDR2 FYNNEI. The CDR3 loop spans 13 amino acids.

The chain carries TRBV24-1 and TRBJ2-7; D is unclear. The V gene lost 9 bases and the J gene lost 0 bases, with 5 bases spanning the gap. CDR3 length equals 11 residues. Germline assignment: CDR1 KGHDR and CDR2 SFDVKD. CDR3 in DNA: TGTGCCACCTTAAACTCCTACGAGCAGTACTTC. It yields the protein CATLNSYEQYF.

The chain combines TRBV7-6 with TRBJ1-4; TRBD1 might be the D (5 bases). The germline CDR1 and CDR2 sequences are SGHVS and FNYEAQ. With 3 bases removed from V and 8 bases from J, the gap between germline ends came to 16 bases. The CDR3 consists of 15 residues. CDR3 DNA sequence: TGTGCCAGCAGCTTTGGGATCGGACCAGGGGAAAAACTGTTTTTT. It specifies CASSFGIGPGEKLFF.

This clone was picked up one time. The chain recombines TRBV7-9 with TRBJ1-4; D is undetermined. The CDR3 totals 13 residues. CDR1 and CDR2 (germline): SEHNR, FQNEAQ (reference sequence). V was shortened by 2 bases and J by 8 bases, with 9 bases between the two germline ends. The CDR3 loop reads CASSLSREEKLFF. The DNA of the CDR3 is TGTGCCAGCAGCTTATCTCGCGAAGAAAAACTGTTTTTT.

The DNA of the CDR3 is TGTGCCAGCAGCCCCCCCCGACAGGGGTGGAACACTGAAGCTTTCTTT. Its protein is CASSPPRQGWNTEAFF. V usage is TRBV7-9 and J usage is TRBJ1-1, with 8 bases identical to TRBD1. The CDR3 runs 16 residues. Germline V gene data show CDR1 as SEHNR and CDR2 as FQNEAQ (reference sequence). Trimming at V came to 5 bases and at J to 1 base, leaving 9 bases not matched to a gene.

The CDR3 region is CSVGSSGSSRAFF. The CDR3 DNA reads as TGCAGCGTTGGGTCTAGCGGGAGTTCCCGAGCGTTCTTC. The chain carries TRBV29-1 and TRBJ2-1, with 10 bases aligning to TRBD2. V lost 4 bases to trimming and J lost 15 bases; unmatched junction nucleotides: 12. The CDR3 contains 13 residues. Germline CDR1 and CDR2: SQVTM and ANQGSEA.

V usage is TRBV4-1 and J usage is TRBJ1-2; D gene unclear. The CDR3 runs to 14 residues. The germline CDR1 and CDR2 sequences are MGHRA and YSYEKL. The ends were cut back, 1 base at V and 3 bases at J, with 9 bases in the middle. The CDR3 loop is CASSQAAVDYGYTF. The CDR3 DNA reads TGCGCCAGCAGCCAAGCTGCGGTCGACTATGGCTACACCTTC.

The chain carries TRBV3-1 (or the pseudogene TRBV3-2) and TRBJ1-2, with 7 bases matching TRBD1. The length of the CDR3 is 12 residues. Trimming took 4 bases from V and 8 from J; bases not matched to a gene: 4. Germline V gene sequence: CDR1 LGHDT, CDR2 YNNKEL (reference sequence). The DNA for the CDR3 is TGTGCCAGCAGCCCGAAGGGACAGGGCTACACCTTC. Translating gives CASSPKGQGYTF.

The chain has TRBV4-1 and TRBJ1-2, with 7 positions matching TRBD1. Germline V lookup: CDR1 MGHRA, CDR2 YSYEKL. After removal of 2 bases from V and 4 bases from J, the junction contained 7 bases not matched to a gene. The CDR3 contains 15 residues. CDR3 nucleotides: TGCGCCAGCAGCCAACAGATGACAGGGATCTATGGCTACACCTTC. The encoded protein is CASSQQMTGIYGYTF.

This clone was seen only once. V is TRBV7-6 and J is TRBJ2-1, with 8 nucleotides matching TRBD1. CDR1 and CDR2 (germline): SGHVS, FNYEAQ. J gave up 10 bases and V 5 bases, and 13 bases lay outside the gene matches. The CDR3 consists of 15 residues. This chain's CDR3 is CASSETAGGAREQFF. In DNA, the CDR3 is TGTGCCAGCAGCGAAACTGCAGGGGGCGCTCGGGAGCAGTTCTTC.

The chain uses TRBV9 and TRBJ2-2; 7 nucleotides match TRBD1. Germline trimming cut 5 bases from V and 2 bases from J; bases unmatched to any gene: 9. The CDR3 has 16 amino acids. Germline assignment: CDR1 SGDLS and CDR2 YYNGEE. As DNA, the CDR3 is TGTGCCAGCAGTGCAACCGGGACAGTAAACACCGGGGAGCTGTTTTTT. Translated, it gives CASSATGTVNTGELFF.

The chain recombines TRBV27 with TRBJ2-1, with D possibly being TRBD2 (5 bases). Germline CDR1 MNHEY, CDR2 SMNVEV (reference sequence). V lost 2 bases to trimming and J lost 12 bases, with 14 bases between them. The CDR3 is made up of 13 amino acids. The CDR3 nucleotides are TGTGCCAGCAGTTTAGGTGCGCGGGTGTCGCAGTTCTTC. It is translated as CASSLGARVSQFF.

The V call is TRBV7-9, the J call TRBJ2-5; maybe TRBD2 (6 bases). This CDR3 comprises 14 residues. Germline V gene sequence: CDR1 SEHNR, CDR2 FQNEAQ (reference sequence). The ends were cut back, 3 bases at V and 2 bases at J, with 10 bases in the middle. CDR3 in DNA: TGTGCCAGCAGCTTTGGAGGGTTGCAAGAGACCCAGTACTTC. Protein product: CASSFGGLQETQYF.

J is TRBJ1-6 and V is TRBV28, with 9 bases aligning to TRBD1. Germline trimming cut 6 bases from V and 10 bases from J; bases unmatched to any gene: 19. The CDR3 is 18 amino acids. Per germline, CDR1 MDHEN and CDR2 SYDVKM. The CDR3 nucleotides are TGTGCCAGCAGGCCCCAGCGCCTGTCGGGACAGGGCTACTCACCCCTCCACTTT. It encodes CASRPQRLSGQGYSPLHF.

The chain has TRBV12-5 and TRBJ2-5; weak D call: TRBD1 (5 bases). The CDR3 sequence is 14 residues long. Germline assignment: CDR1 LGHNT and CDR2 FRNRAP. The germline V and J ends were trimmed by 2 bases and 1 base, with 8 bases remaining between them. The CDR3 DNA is TGTGCTAGTGGTTTGATACAGGTCCAAGAGACCCAGTACTTC. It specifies CASGLIQVQETQYF.

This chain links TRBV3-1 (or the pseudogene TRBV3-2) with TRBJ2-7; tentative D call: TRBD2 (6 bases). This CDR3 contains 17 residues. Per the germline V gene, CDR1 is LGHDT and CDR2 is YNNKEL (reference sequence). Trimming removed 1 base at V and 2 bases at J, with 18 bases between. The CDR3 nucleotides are TGTGCCAGCAGCCAAGTCGCACCCGGGACTGACACCTACGAGCAGTACTTC. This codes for CASSQVAPGTDTYEQYF.

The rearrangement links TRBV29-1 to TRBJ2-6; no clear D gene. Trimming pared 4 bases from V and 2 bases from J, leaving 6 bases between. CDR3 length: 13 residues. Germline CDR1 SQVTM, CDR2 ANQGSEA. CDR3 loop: CSVATPGANVLTF. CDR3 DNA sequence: TGCAGCGTTGCTACTCCTGGGGCCAACGTCCTGACTTTC. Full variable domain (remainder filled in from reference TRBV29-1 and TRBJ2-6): SAVISQKPSRDICQRGTSLTIQCQVDSQVTMMFWYRQQPGQSLTLIATANQGSEATYESGFVIDKFPISRPNLTFSTLTVSNMSPEDSSIYLCSVATPGANVLTFGAGSRLTVL.

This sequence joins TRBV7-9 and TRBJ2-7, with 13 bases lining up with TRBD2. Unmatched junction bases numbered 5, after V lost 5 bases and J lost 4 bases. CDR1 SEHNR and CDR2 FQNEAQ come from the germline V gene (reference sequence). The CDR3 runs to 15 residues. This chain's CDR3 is CASSPWTSGSYEQYF. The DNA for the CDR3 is TGTGCCAGCAGCCCGTGGACTAGCGGGAGTTACGAGCAGTACTTC.

This CDR3 reads CASSRLDSYNEQFF. The DNA for the CDR3 is TGTGCCAGCAGTAGACTAGACTCCTACAATGAGCAGTTCTTC. The chain is built from TRBV25-1 and TRBJ2-1, with a tentative D call TRBD2 (6 bases). Looked up from germline, CDR1 is MGHDK and CDR2 is SYGVNS. The CDR3 has 14 amino acids. V lost 5 bases and J 0 bases, leaving 8 bases between the germline ends.

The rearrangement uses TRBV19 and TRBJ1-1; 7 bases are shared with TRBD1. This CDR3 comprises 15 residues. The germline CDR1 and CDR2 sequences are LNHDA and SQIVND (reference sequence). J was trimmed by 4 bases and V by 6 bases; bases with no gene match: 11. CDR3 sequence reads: CASSPTGVRVTEAFF. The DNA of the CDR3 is TGTGCCAGTAGCCCAACAGGGGTACGTGTCACTGAAGCTTTCTTT.